This record covers a single T cell receptor beta chain. Antigen unknown. TCRdb itself ran the PCR reads through MiXCR, one entry per CDR3 protein. The sample has around 470,000 distinct CDR3 sequences, approximately 25% seen once. The sample is drawn from a study of molecular identifiers for immune sequencing clone quantification. This CDR3 contains 14 residues. With 1 base removed from V and 1 base from J, the gap between germline ends came to 8 bases. The V gene's germline CDR1 is SNHLY and CDR2 FYNNEI. Naive CD8 T cells were picked out by sorting for CD8+CD4-CCR7+CD45RA+. Study-wide results and caveats: Underestimated sizes of highly expanded clones could result from identical TCR molecules that share a barcode.

The TCR sequence derives from a human donor in good health. Some libraries in this study had Jurkat cell RNA spiked in. V usage is TRBV2 and J usage is TRBJ2-7, with D unresolved. Sequencing used naive CD8+ T cells from blood, with Jurkat cell RNA spiked in. The subset here: FACS-sorted CD8+CD4-CCR7+CD45RA+ naive T cells. The DNA for the CDR3 is TGTGCCAGCAGTGAAGGTGGGGTATCCTACGAGCAGTACTTC. Amino acids: CASSEGGVSYEQYF.